The 15 T cell receptor beta chains given below trace back to one sample, sequenced in a study of naive and memory T cell subsets. Ligated cDNA underwent four rounds of PCR with nested alpha and beta constant region primers and SP2. TCRdb re-called the UMI-ligation and nested PCR reads with MiXCR, one entry per CDR3 protein. Of tens of thousands of distinct CDR3 sequences listed, around 10% are singletons. The treatment was: skin biopsy from PPD injection site in Mantoux-positive individual. TCR cDNA received a 3' ligated oligonucleotide that carried a UMI. The source was skin, collected from a tuberculin skin test site. The receptors stem from an adult in good health.

The sample holds many counts of this clonotype. The chain is built from TRBV20-1 and TRBJ1-1; possible D gene TRBD1, 5 bases. The germline V gene encodes CDR1 DFQATT and CDR2 SNEGSKA (reference sequence). V gave up 0 bases and J gave up 6 bases, with 14 bases separating them. The CDR3 is 14 amino acids. The CDR3 reads CSARDGRELAEAFF. The CDR3 nucleotides read TGCAGTGCTAGAGATGGCAGGGAATTAGCTGAAGCTTTCTTT.

This clonotype was counted only a few times. The rearrangement uses TRBV12-3 or TRBV12-4 and TRBJ2-7; TRBD2 matches 11 bases. The ends lost 0 bases at V and 3 bases at J; junction bases unmatched: 1. The CDR3 is 15 residues long. This CDR3 is CASSLALAGGYEQYF. CDR3 DNA sequence: TGTGCCAGCAGTTTAGCGCTAGCGGGAGGCTACGAGCAGTACTTC.

At least ten counts were recorded for this clonotype. The gene calls are TRBV7-8 and TRBJ2-1; the D gene is possibly TRBD1 (5 bases). V shed 4 bases and J shed 3 bases, with 16 bases lying between them. Looked up from germline, CDR1 is SGHVS and CDR2 is FQNEAQ. This CDR3 region has 16 residues. The CDR3 DNA reads as TGTGCCAGCAGCTCAAGAAGAGAGACAGACTACAATGAGCAGTTCTTC. Translation: CASSSRRETDYNEQFF. Using reference TRBV7-8 and TRBJ2-1 for the parts outside the CDR3, the full variable domain is GAGVSQSPRYKVAKRGQDVALRCDPISGHVSLFWYQQALGQGPEFLTYFQNEAQLDKSGLPSDRFFAERPEGSVSTLKIQRTQQEDSAVYLCASSSRRETDYNEQFFGPGTRLTVL.

This clonotype occurred many times. The chain uses TRBV7-9 and TRBJ2-1; maybe TRBD2 (5 bases). Germline CDR1 SEHNR, CDR2 FQNEAQ (reference sequence). V was pared by 5 bases and J by 0 bases, with 11 bases between. This CDR3 region has 15 residues. The CDR3 reads CASSPRGGSYNEQFF. DNA of the CDR3: TGTGCCAGCAGCCCCCGCGGAGGCTCCTACAATGAGCAGTTCTTC.

This clonotype appeared a few times. The chain carries TRBV7-2 and TRBJ2-3; perhaps TRBD2 as D (5 bases). This CDR3 has 14 amino acids. Germline V gene sequence: CDR1 SGHTA, CDR2 FQGNSA. V was cut by 5 bases and J by 0 bases, with 9 bases left in between. CDR3 protein: CASSPGLSTDTQYF. Here the CDR3 DNA reads TGTGCCAGCAGCCCCGGACTCAGCACAGATACGCAGTATTTT.

This clonotype was observed a handful of times. J is TRBJ1-1 and V is TRBV12-3 or TRBV12-4, with TRBD1 identical over 9 bases. The CDR3 covers 17 residues. After removal of 4 bases from V and 4 bases from J, the junction contained 13 bases not matched to a gene. DNA of the CDR3: TGTGCCAGCAGTTATGGGACAGGGCGGGAGTCGAGCACTGAAGCTTTCTTT. Its translation: CASSYGTGRESSTEAFF.

The rearrangement links TRBV7-3 to TRBJ2-5; 10 bases map to TRBD2. This CDR3 region has 14 residues. J lost 4 bases, V lost 5 bases, and 4 bases had no gene match. Per the germline V gene, CDR1 is SGHTA and CDR2 is FQGTGA. CDR3 residues: CASSPLAGLETQYF. DNA of the CDR3: TGTGCCAGCAGCCCACTAGCGGGATTAGAGACCCAGTACTTC. Full variable domain (rest looked up from reference TRBV7-3 and TRBJ2-5): GAGVSQTPSNKVTEKGKYVELRCDPISGHTALYWYRQSLGQGPEFLIYFQGTGAADDSGLPNDRFFAVRPEGSVSTLKIQRTERGDSAVYLCASSPLAGLETQYFGPGTRLLVL.

This clonotype was observed many times. The chain joins TRBV27 to TRBJ2-5; TRBD1 agrees at 10 bases. CDR1 and CDR2 from the germline V gene are MNHEY and SMNVEV (reference sequence). V was clipped by 5 bases and J by 4 bases; unmatched bases: 7. The CDR3 has 15 residues. The CDR3 nucleotides read TGTGCCAGCAGTGGAGGGACAGGGGTCCGAGAGACCCAGTACTTC. The encoded protein is CASSGGTGVRETQYF.

This clonotype was seen repeatedly, ten times or more. The rearrangement joins TRBV28 to TRBJ2-1, with TRBD1 matching over 10 bases. Germline loops: CDR1 MDHEN, CDR2 SYDVKM. The CDR3 runs to 14 residues. V lost 5 bases, J lost 4 bases, and 2 bases stayed unmatched. The CDR3 loop is CASSRDRGYNEQFF. As DNA, the CDR3 is TGTGCCAGCAGTCGGGACAGGGGATACAATGAGCAGTTCTTC.

This chain connects TRBV6-6 to TRBJ1-1; D is possibly TRBD1 (5 bases). Germline CDR1 reads MNHNY; CDR2 reads SVGAGI (reference sequence). Trimming removed 4 bases from V and 0 bases from J, with 15 bases in between. This CDR3 region has 16 residues. The CDR3 DNA is TGTGCCAGCAGTTTCGGAGGGGTTGGGATGAACACTGAAGCTTTCTTT. It encodes CASSFGGVGMNTEAFF.

The sample holds many counts of this clonotype. The chain combines TRBV7-3 with TRBJ2-1, with TRBD2 identical over 14 bases. The V and J ends lost 2 bases and 9 bases, in that order; junction bases with no gene match: 6. The CDR3 extends over 16 amino acids. Germline values: CDR1 SGHTA, CDR2 FQGTGA. The CDR3 loop is CASSLGTSGSGGEQFF. The CDR3 DNA follows: TGTGCCAGCAGCTTAGGGACTAGCGGGAGTGGAGGTGAGCAGTTCTTC.

This clonotype was counted between two and nine times. V is TRBV28 and J is TRBJ1-1; D perhaps matches TRBD1 (5 bases). This CDR3 region has 14 residues. Germline CDR1 reads MDHEN; CDR2 reads SYDVKM. V was pared by 4 bases and J by 1 base, with 10 bases between. CDR3 nucleotides: TGTGCCAGCAGTTCCGCTGGGGGGAACACTGAAGCTTTCTTT. Translated: CASSSAGGNTEAFF.

The chain has TRBV7-9 and TRBJ2-7; 8 positions agree with TRBD2. J lost 2 bases, V lost 5 bases, and 5 bases had no gene match. Germline-derived CDR1 and CDR2 are SEHNR and FQNEAQ (reference sequence). The CDR3 is made up of 14 amino acids. The CDR3 coding sequence is TGTGCCAGCAGCCGAGCGGGAGCGACCTACGAGCAGTACTTC. The encoded protein is CASSRAGATYEQYF.

The CDR3 spells CASSPQGTDNSPLHF. The CDR3 bases are TGTGCCAGCAGCCCACAGGGTACAGATAATTCACCCCTCCACTTT. This rearrangement joins TRBV7-9 to TRBJ1-6; D is possibly TRBD1 (6 bases). The V and J ends lost 5 bases and 5 bases respectively, with 13 bases between them. The CDR3 totals 15 residues. Germline CDR1 SEHNR, CDR2 FQNEAQ (reference sequence).

At least ten counts were recorded for this clonotype. DNA for the CDR3: TGTGCCAGCAGCTTAGTAGAGGTGAACACTGAAGCTTTCTTT. This translates into CASSLVEVNTEAFF. This chain joins TRBV11-3 and TRBJ1-1; no firm D call. V shed 1 base and J shed 0 bases, with 6 bases lying between them. Per germline, CDR1 SGHNT and CDR2 YENEEA. The CDR3 length is 14 residues.